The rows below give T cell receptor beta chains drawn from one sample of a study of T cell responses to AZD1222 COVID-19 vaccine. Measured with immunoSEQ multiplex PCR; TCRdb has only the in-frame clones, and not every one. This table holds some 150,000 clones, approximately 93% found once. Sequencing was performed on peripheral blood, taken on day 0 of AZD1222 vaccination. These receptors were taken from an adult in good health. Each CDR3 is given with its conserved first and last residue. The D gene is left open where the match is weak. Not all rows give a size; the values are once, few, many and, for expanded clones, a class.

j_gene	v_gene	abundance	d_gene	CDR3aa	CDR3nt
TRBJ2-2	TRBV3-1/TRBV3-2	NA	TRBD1	CASSHIKTGDLNTGELFF	TGTGCCAGCAGCCATATAAAAACAGGGGACCTCAACACCGGGGAGCTGTTTTTT
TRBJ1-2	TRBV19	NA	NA	CASTTSYGGRYGYTF	TGTGCCAGTACCACCTCGTATGGGGGAAGGTATGGCTACACCTTC
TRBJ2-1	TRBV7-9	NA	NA	CASSIGTVSYNEQFF	TGTGCCAGCAGCATCGGGACTGTTTCCTACAATGAGCAGTTCTTC
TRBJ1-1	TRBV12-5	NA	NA	CASGLVQVRTEAFF	TGTGCTAGTGGTTTGGTACAAGTGAGGACTGAAGCTTTCTTT
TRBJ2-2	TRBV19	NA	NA	CASSIRAAGELFF	TGTGCCAGTAGTATTCGAGCCGCCGGGGAGCTGTTTTTT
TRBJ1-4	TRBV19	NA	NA	CASNTGTHREKLFF	TGTGCCAGTAACACCGGGACACACCGGGAAAAACTGTTTTTT
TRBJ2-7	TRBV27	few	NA	CASSLTGSYEQYF	TGTGCCAGCAGTTTAACAGGCTCCTACGAGCAGTACTTC
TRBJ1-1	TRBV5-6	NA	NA	CASSFWGRWNTEAFF	TGTGCCAGCAGCTTTTGGGGTCGATGGAACACTGAAGCTTTCTTT
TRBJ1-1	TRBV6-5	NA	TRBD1	CASRDRGRNTEAFF	TGTGCCAGCAGAGACAGGGGGCGGAACACTGAAGCTTTCTTT
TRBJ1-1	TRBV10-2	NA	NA	CASSVTVVTGFF	TGCGCCAGCAGTGTAACAGTGGTAACGGGTTTCTTT